A single sample is the source of the 5 T cell receptor beta chains below, sequenced in a study of blood T cell repertoires in COVID-19 (TCRdb year 2020). The library came from the immunoSEQ multiplex PCR assay. TCRdb obtained this table from immuneACCESS and retained in-frame rearrangements with V and J assigned. These tables miss some clones; where compared with another copy, unresolved V genes account for less than half of the shortfall, and the remainder is unexplained. Counted in this sample were approximately 210,000 clones; around 82% of them appeared once. Roughly 8.8% of the sample belongs to the ten largest clones. The sequenced sample consisted of peripheral blood. Receptors originate from a woman aged 50 to 60 with acute or convalescent COVID-19.

The chain uses TRBV27 and TRBJ2-7; 7 nucleotides line up with TRBD1. The CDR3 has 14 residues. CDR1 is MNHEY, CDR2 SMNVEV, per germline (reference sequence). The junction had 3 bases not matched to a gene; V was cut back by 4 bases and J by 0 bases. The CDR3: CASSYTGASYEQYF. The DNA for the CDR3 is TGTGCCAGCAGTTATACAGGGGCCTCCTACGAGCAGTACTTC.

The table lists this clone with a count of one. This clone may be a read error of a much larger clone one base away. The rearrangement joins TRBV28 to TRBJ1-1, with D uncertain. V dropped 3 bases and J dropped 1 base, with 6 bases sitting between them. Germline values: CDR1 MDHEN, CDR2 SYDVKM. The CDR3 totals 13 residues. The CDR3 loop reads CASSFRQNTEAFF. CDR3 DNA: TGTGCCAGCAGTTTTAGACAGAACACTGAAGCTTTCTTT.

The rearrangement joins TRBV28 to TRBJ2-4; 8 bases line up with TRBD2. The germline gives CDR1 MDHEN, CDR2 SYDVKM. J was trimmed by 7 bases and V by 9 bases; bases with no gene match: 11. This CDR3 has 14 amino acids. The CDR3 sequence is CASLPGGAGNIQYF. Here the CDR3 DNA reads TGTGCCAGTCTCCCGGGGGGGGCGGGGAACATTCAGTACTTC.

The V call is TRBV10-3, the J call TRBJ2-7; weak D call: TRBD2 (5 bases). The CDR3 length is 13 residues. V was pared by 3 bases and J by 6 bases, with 12 bases between. Germline V gene sequence: CDR1 ENHRY, CDR2 SYGVKD. The CDR3 nucleotides read TGTGCCATCAGTGAAGGAGCGGCCCTCGAGCAGTACTTC. It encodes CAISEGAALEQYF.

This clone has more than one count but fewer than ten. This chain uses TRBV13 with TRBJ2-1; D gene ambiguous. The germline V gene has CDR1 PRHDT and CDR2 FYEKMQ (reference sequence). The CDR3 runs 15 residues. Trimming left V 3 bases short and J 0 bases short, with 9 bases between. As DNA, the CDR3 is TGTGCCAGCAGCTTTTCCCCGAGCTCCTACAATGAGCAGTTCTTC. Translation: CASSFSPSSYNEQFF. Looking up the rest from reference TRBV13 and TRBJ2-1 gives the full variable domain: AAGVIQSPRHLIKEKRETATLKCYPIPRHDTVYWYQQGPGQDPQFLISFYEKMQSDKGSIPDRFSAQQFSDYHSELNMSSLELGDSALYFCASSFSPSSYNEQFFGPGTRLTVL.